This record concerns one T cell receptor beta chain sequence. Its antigen is undetermined. Sequencing used immunoSEQ multiplex PCR; TCRdb keeps in-frame clones, though not all of them. The sample has about 470,000 clones; roughly three quarters are singletons. The data belong to a study of shared clonotypes between healthy human individuals. Study findings and constraints: Few donors restricted represented genetic and exposure-history diversity.

The CDR3 length is 13 residues. V dropped 6 bases and J dropped 6 bases, with 11 bases sitting between them. Germline assignment: CDR1 MDHEN and CDR2 SYDVKM. The clonotype comes from a woman aged 35 to 49 in good health. Some clones in this sample may be carry-over from other donors' samples. The chain couples TRBV28 to TRBJ2-2; TRBD1 might be the D (5 bases). The sequencing sample was made of PBMCs. DNA of the CDR3: TGTGCCAGCAGGGTCAGGGTTTCCGGGGAGCTGTTTTTT. As protein: CASRVRVSGELFF.